Listed here are 14 T cell receptor beta chains from one sample, sequenced in a study of T cell responses to AZD1222 COVID-19 vaccine. Only in-frame clones appear in the TCRdb table, and some are missing; sequencing was by immunoSEQ multiplex PCR. The sample carries 180,000 or so clones, approximately 91% recorded once. The sample in question was peripheral blood, obtained 28 days after the second AZD1222 dose. The receptors here all came from an adult who received the AZD1222 COVID-19 vaccine.

This chain links TRBV11-3 with TRBJ2-1, with unresolved D. The CDR3 is 13 residues long. CDR1 is SGHNT and CDR2 is YENEEA in the germline V gene. The V end lost 6 bases, the J end lost 7 bases, and 13 bases lay between the germline ends. As DNA, the CDR3 is TGTGCCAGCAGTTATGGCGTAGGAAATGAGCAGTTCTTC. The encoded protein is CASSYGVGNEQFF.

The V gene is TRBV4-1, the J gene TRBJ1-2; TRBD1 aligns across 7 bases. Germline V gene sequence: CDR1 MGHRA, CDR2 YSYEKL. V lost 2 bases, J lost 4 bases, and 10 bases stayed unmatched. The CDR3 has 16 amino acids. The CDR3, as DNA: TGCGCCAGCAGCCAACCCAGGGGGAGCTACCTCTATGGCTACACCTTC. Translating gives CASSQPRGSYLYGYTF.

This chain uses TRBV19 with TRBJ1-5, with 9 bases identical to TRBD1. This CDR3 is 16 amino acids long. With 7 bases clipped from V and 3 bases from J, the junction kept 10 bases outside the gene matches. Germline V gives CDR1 LNHDA, CDR2 SQIVND (reference sequence). CDR3 region: CASKPPGQGYNQPQHF. In DNA, the CDR3 is TGTGCCAGTAAACCCCCGGGACAGGGCTACAATCAGCCCCAGCATTTT.

V is TRBV7-7 and J is TRBJ2-7; 11 nucleotides line up with TRBD1. Trimming cost V 7 bases and J 7 bases; bases outside gene matches: 6. This CDR3 is built from 13 residues. The germline CDR1 and CDR2 sequences are SSHAT and FNYEAQ (reference sequence). CDR3 amino acids: CASTLGQGGEQYF. CDR3 in DNA: TGTGCCAGCACCTTGGGACAGGGGGGAGAGCAGTACTTC.

The chain links TRBV9 to TRBJ2-7, with D perhaps TRBD2 (6 bases). V was trimmed by 1 base and J by 2 bases, leaving 13 bases between them. CDR3 length: 15 residues. Germline V CDR1 and CDR2: SGDLS, YYNGEE. This chain's CDR3 is CASSVSGLPAYEQYF. CDR3 DNA: TGTGCCAGCAGCGTAAGCGGGTTACCCGCCTACGAGCAGTACTTC.

V gene TRBV7-9 combines with J gene TRBJ2-1; TRBD2 aligns across 7 bases. Germline CDR1 SEHNR, CDR2 FQNEAQ (reference sequence). The junction had 8 bases not matched to a gene; V was cut back by 4 bases and J by 8 bases. The CDR3 totals 14 residues. CDR3: CASSSSGGRYEQFF. CDR3 sequence (DNA): TGTGCCAGCAGCTCCTCCGGGGGGAGGTATGAGCAGTTCTTC.

V and J are TRBV7-9 and TRBJ2-7; 8 bases line up with TRBD1. The J segment lost 1 base and the V segment lost 2 bases, leaving 4 bases of the junction unmatched. Germline lookup yields CDR1 SEHNR and CDR2 FQNEAQ (reference sequence). CDR3 length: 15 amino acids. The CDR3 here is CASSLPQGASYEQYF. The CDR3 DNA is TGTGCCAGCAGCTTACCGCAGGGGGCTTCCTACGAGCAGTACTTC.

Details on this clone: Within the sample, other DNA sequences also encode this same CDR3. This sequence joins TRBV2 and TRBJ2-1; possibly TRBD1 for D (5 bases). The V end was cut by 7 bases, the J end by 5 bases, with 15 bases between. The germline V gene has CDR1 SNHLY and CDR2 FYNNEI. This CDR3 contains 14 residues. The CDR3 sequence: CASTPGRTNNEQFF. The CDR3 DNA sequence: TGTGCCAGCACCCCAGGGCGAACTAACAATGAGCAGTTCTTC.

This chain uses TRBV11-3 with TRBJ2-1, with D uncertain. This CDR3 region has 16 residues. Per germline, CDR1 SGHNT and CDR2 YENEEA. Trimming removed 5 bases from V and 3 bases from J, with 17 bases in between. This CDR3 is CASSPQRKSDYNEQFF. CDR3 nucleotides: TGTGCCAGCAGCCCTCAGAGGAAGAGTGACTACAATGAGCAGTTCTTC.

The chain has TRBV7-2 and TRBJ2-3; unclear D gene. The CDR3 runs to 14 residues. Trimming removed 0 bases from V and 0 bases from J, with 4 bases in between. The germline CDR1 and CDR2 sequences are SGHTA and FQGNSA. CDR3 residues: CASSLALSTDTQYF. Written as DNA, the CDR3 is TGTGCCAGCAGCTTAGCCCTCAGCACAGATACGCAGTATTTT.

The rearrangement uses TRBV4-2 and TRBJ2-1, with D possibly being TRBD1 (5 bases). The ends were cut back, 0 bases at V and 4 bases at J, with 7 bases in the middle. Germline CDR1 LGHNA, CDR2 YNFKEQ. The CDR3 loop spans 14 amino acids. CDR3: CASSQEDSYNEQFF. CDR3 nucleotides: TGTGCCAGCAGCCAAGAAGACAGTTACAATGAGCAGTTCTTC.

The chain carries TRBV5-8 and TRBJ1-4; no firm D call. The CDR3 consists of 11 residues. The V end was cut by 3 bases, the J end by 6 bases, with 3 bases between. Germline V gene sequence: CDR1 SGHTS, CDR2 YDEGEE. The CDR3 DNA reads as TGTGCCAGCAGCTCGCATGAAAAACTGTTTTTT. Translated, it gives CASSSHEKLFF.

The rearrangement uses TRBV27 and TRBJ2-1, with 16 nucleotides matching TRBD2. This CDR3 has 20 residues. After removal of 2 bases from V and 9 bases from J, the junction contained 16 bases not matched to a gene. The germline V gene has CDR1 MNHEY and CDR2 SMNVEV (reference sequence). This CDR3 reads CASSLVPPGLAGGPVIEQFF. CDR3 sequence (DNA): TGTGCCAGCAGTTTAGTTCCCCCGGGACTAGCGGGAGGGCCGGTTATTGAGCAGTTCTTC.

This chain uses TRBV19 with TRBJ1-6; D unclear. Germline V gives CDR1 LNHDA, CDR2 SQIVND (reference sequence). Trimming shortened V by 5 bases and J by 8 bases, and 10 bases separated the two germline ends. The CDR3 has 13 amino acids. The CDR3: CASSPNPYSPLHF. DNA of the CDR3: TGTGCCAGTAGTCCCAACCCTTATTCACCCCTCCACTTT.